This T cell receptor (beta chain) was recovered during a study of shared clonotypes between healthy human individuals. As regards this clone: Its antigen is undetermined.

The repertoire was sequenced with immunoSEQ multiplex PCR; TCRdb's copy has only in-frame clones and lacks some. The data show about 1 million clones, 60% to 80% seen once. Study-wide results and limits: A handful of donors showed sharing of approximately 5% of naive CD4 clonotypes. Estimated clonotype richness was generally higher in naive than memory subsets.

Germline V gene sequence: CDR1 LGHNA, CDR2 YSLEER. The CDR3 extends over 16 amino acids. J lost 1 base, V lost 6 bases, and 9 bases had no gene match. V and J are TRBV4-3 and TRBJ2-3, with 8 bases fitting TRBD2. This receptor was obtained from a man younger than 30 in good health. Sequencing was done on a sample of memory CD4+ T cells sorted from blood. As to subset: CD45RA-negative fraction. The CDR3 region has the DNA TGCGCCAGCAGTCCCGCCTCAGCGGGAGGCACAGATACGCAGTATTTT. Protein product: CASSPASAGGTDTQYF.